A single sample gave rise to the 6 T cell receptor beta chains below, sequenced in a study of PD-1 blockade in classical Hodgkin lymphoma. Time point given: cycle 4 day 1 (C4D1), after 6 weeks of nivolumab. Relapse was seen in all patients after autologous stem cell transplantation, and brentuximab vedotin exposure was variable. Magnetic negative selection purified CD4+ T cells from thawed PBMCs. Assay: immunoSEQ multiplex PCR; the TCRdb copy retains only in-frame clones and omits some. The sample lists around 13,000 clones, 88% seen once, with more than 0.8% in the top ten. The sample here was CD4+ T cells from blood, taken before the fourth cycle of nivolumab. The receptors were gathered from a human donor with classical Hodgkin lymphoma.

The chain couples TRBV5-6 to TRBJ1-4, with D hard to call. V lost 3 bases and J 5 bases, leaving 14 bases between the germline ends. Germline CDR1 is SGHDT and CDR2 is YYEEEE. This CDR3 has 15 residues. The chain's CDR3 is CASSSRLFPNEKLFF. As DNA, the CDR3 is TGTGCCAGCAGCTCAAGGCTATTCCCCAATGAAAAACTGTTTTTT.

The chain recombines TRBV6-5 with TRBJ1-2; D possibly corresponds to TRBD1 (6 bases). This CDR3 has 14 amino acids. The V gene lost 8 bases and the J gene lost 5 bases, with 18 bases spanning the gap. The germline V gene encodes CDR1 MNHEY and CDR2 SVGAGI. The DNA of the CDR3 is TGTGCCAGCGGCCAACAGGGTCGGGGTTATGGCTACACCTTC. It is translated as CASGQQGRGYGYTF.

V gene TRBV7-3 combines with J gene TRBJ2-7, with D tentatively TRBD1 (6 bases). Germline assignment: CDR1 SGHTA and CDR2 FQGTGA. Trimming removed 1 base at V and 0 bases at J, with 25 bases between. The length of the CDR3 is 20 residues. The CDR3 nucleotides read TGTGCCAGCAGCTTAAGGGGCTTACCTGGGGGACAAACGAGCTCCTACGAGCAGTACTTC. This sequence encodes CASSLRGLPGGQTSSYEQYF.

This CDR3 reads CASSVDGQGQETQYF. In DNA, the CDR3 is TGTGCCAGCAGCGTAGACGGACAGGGACAGGAGACCCAGTACTTC. The chain carries TRBV9 and TRBJ2-5; TRBD1 matches 8 bases. In germline, CDR1 is SGDLS, CDR2 YYNGEE. The CDR3 is 15 residues long. V gave up 0 bases and J gave up 5 bases; unmatched junction bases: 6.

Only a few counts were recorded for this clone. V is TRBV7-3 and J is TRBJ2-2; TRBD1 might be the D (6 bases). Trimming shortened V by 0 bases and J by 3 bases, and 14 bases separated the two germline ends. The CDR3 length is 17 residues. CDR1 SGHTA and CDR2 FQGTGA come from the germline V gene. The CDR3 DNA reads TGTGCCAGCAGCTTAACTCTATTGGGGGCGGACACCGGGGAGCTGTTTTTT. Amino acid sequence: CASSLTLLGADTGELFF.

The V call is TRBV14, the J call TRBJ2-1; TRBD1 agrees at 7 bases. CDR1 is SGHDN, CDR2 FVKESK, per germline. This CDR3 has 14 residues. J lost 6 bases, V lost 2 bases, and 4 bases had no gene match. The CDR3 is CASSQSYRGNEQFF. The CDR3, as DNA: TGTGCCAGCAGCCAATCGTACAGGGGCAATGAGCAGTTCTTC. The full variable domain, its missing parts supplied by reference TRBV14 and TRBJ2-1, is EAGVTQFPSHSVIEKGQTVTLRCDPISGHDNLYWYRRVMGKEIKFLLHFVKESKQDESGMPNNRFLAERTGGTYSTLKVQPAELEDSGVYFCASSQSYRGNEQFFGPGTRLTVL.